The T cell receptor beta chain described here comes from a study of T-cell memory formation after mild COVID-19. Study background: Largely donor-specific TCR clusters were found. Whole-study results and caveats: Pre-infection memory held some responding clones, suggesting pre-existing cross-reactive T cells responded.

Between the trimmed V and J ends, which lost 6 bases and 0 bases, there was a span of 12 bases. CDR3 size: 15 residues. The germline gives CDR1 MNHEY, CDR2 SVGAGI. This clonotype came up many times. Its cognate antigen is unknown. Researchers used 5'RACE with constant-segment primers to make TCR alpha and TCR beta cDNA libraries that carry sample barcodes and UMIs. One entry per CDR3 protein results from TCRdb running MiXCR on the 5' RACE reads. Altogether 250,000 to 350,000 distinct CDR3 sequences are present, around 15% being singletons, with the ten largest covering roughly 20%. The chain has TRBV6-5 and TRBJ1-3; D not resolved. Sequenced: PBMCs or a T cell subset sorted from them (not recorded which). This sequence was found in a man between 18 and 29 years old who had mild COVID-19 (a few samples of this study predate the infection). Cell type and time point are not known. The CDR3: CASSQSINSGNTIYF. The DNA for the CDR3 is TGTGCCAGCAGCCAGTCAATTAACTCTGGAAACACCATATATTTT.